This is a list of T cell receptor beta chains from one sample in a study of CD8 T cells in ankylosing spondylitis. From the 5' RACE reads, TCRdb called clonotypes with MiXCR, one entry per CDR3 protein. The data contain almost 250,000 distinct CDR3 sequences, 32% of them singletons. What was sequenced was blood, either unsorted or a sorted T cell fraction (not recorded which). The receptors stem from a male donor with ankylosing spondylitis or in good health (not recorded which). Each CDR3 is given with its conserved first and last residue. Fields, in order: clone size, D gene, J gene, V gene, CDR3 DNA, CDR3 protein. D genes are given only for firm matches. Clone size is shown for a subset of rows, as once, few, many or a class of expanded clone.

. | . | TRBJ1-2 | TRBV28 | TGTGCCACCGATGTGGGGCTGGGCGGCTACACCTTC | CATDVGLGGYTF
few | TRBD1 | TRBJ2-7 | TRBV10-3 | TGTGCCATCAGTGAGGTCGGGGACAGTCCAAAAGGCTCCTACGAGCAGTACTTC | CAISEVGDSPKGSYEQYF
few | . | TRBJ2-5 | TRBV20-1 | TGCAGTGCTAGAGATATGGGGCCCGGTAGGGAGACCCAGTACTTC | CSARDMGPGRETQYF
. | . | TRBJ1-4 | TRBV7-9 | TGTGCCAGCAGCTTAGGGCGGAGTGAAAAACTGTTTTTT | CASSLGRSEKLFF
. | TRBD1 | TRBJ1-1 | TRBV3-1 | TGTGCCAGCTGTTTTGGTGGGACAGGGGGGGTAATGAACACTGAAGCTTTCTTT | CASCFGGTGGVMNTEAFF
. | . | TRBJ2-3 | TRBV29-1 | TGCAGCGTTGAAGGGGACCAAGGCGGGTATACGCAGTATTTT | CSVEGDQGGYTQYF
once | . | TRBJ2-3 | TRBV3-1 | TGTGCCAGCAGCCATCGTGGACTGCACACAGATACGCAGTATTTT | CASSHRGLHTDTQYF
. | TRBD1 | TRBJ2-1 | TRBV5-1 | TGCGCCAGCAGCTTGAATACAGGGGCCAATGAGCAGTTCTTC | CASSLNTGANEQFF
. | . | TRBJ1-1 | TRBV19 | TGTGCCAGTAGTATATGGGGCCGAGGGAGCACTGAAGCTTTCTTT | CASSIWGRGSTEAFF
many | . | TRBJ2-6 | TRBV5-1 | TGCGCCAGCAGCTTGGACGGGGCCAACGTCCTGACTTTC | CASSLDGANVLTF
. | . | TRBJ2-7 | TRBV6-1 | TGTGCCAGCAGTGTTTTTGGCAGGGTAGCCTACGAGCAGTACTTC | CASSVFGRVAYEQYF
many | TRBD2 | TRBJ2-1 | TRBV6-1 | TGTGCCAGCAGCCCAATACAGACTAGCGGGGGGGTAAATGAGCAGTTCTTC | CASSPIQTSGGVNEQFF
. | . | TRBJ1-5 | TRBV5-1 | TGCGCCAGCAGCTTGGGGGGATCGAGCAATCAGCCCCAGCATTTT | CASSLGGSSNQPQHF
. | TRBD1 | TRBJ1-3 | TRBV4-1 | TGCGCCAGCAGCCCTCGACAGGGGGTAGGAAACACCATATATTTT | CASSPRQGVGNTIYF
. | TRBD2 | TRBJ2-3 | TRBV20-1 | TGCAGTGCTAGTTCCGGGACTAGCGGAACCCGCACAGATACGCAGTATTTT | CSASSGTSGTRTDTQYF
. | TRBD2 | TRBJ2-7 | TRBV12-3/TRBV12-4 | TGTGCCAGCAGTTTAACTAGCGGGGGATGGGAGCAGTACTTC | CASSLTSGGWEQYF
few | . | TRBJ1-5 | TRBV19 | TGTGCCAGTAGTATTGGTCTTTTAGGTCAGCCCCAGCATTTT | CASSIGLLGQPQHF
. | . | TRBJ2-1 | TRBV15 | TGTGCCACCAGCTCCCAGGGTGTGGGGGATGGGAATGAGCAGTTCTTC | CATSSQGVGDGNEQFF
few | . | TRBJ1-3 | TRBV28 | TGTGCCAGCAGTTTTGGACCGGGGAACACCATATATTTT | CASSFGPGNTIYF
few | . | TRBJ2-2 | TRBV11-2 | TGTGCCAGCAGTCCACTTGTAGTTTTAGACACCGGGGAGCTGTTTTTT | CASSPLVVLDTGELFF
. | . | TRBJ2-3 | TRBV9 | TGTGCCAGCAGCGTAGACCGACCCCTTGGGACCTTCCACGAGCAGTATTTT | CASSVDRPLGTFHEQYF
. | . | TRBJ2-7 | TRBV12-3/TRBV12-4 | TGTGCCAGCAAGGGGCAAAGGGGTTCCATAACTTACGAGCAGTACTTC | CASKGQRGSITYEQYF
. | . | TRBJ1-3 | TRBV12-3/TRBV12-4 | TGTGCCAGCAGGGGAACAGGGAGGGGAAACACCATATATTTT | CASRGTGRGNTIYF